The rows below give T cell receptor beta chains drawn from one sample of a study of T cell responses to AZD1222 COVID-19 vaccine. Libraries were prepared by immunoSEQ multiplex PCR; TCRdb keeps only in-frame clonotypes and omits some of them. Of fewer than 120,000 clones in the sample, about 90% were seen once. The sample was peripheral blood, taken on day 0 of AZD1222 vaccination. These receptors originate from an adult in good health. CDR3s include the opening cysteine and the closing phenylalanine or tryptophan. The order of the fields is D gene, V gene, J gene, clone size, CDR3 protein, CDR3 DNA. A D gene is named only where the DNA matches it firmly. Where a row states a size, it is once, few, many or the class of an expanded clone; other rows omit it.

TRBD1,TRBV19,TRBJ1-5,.,CASSLDRDSNQPQHF,TGTGCCAGTAGCTTGGACAGGGATAGCAATCAGCCCCAGCATTTT
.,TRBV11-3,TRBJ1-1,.,CASSKVGYRNTEAFF,TGTGCCAGCAGCAAAGTCGGGTATCGGAACACTGAAGCTTTCTTT
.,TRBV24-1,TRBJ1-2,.,CATSDSRQVEGYTF,TGTGCCACCAGTGATTCGCGACAGGTGGAGGGCTACACCTTC
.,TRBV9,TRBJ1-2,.,CASSVVEASSNYGYTF,TGTGCCAGCAGCGTAGTTGAGGCCTCCTCTAACTATGGCTACACCTTC
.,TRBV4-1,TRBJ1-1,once,CASSLGGGRLNTEAFF,TGCGCCAGCAGCCTGGGCGGGGGAAGGTTGAACACTGAAGCTTTCTTT
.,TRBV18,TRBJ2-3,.,CASSLGFTDTQYF,TGTGCCAGCTCACTGGGGTTCACAGATACGCAGTATTTT
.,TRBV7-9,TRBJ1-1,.,CASSFYGSRKDTEAFF,TGTGCCAGCAGCTTTTACGGCTCTCGCAAAGACACTGAAGCTTTCTTT
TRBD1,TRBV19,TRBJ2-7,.,CASSPRQGVKNEQYF,TGTGCCAGTAGCCCTAGACAGGGGGTAAAGAACGAGCAGTACTTC
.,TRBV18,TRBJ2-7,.,CASSPPDSYEQYF,TGTGCCAGCTCACCACCAGACAGCTACGAGCAGTACTTC
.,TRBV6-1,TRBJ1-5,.,CASSEVEGDSNQPQHF,TGTGCCAGCAGTGAAGTAGAGGGGGATAGCAATCAGCCCCAGCATTTT
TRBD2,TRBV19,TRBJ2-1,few,CASSIDSSGGINEQFF,TGTGCCAGTAGTATAGACTCTAGCGGGGGCATTAATGAGCAGTTCTTC
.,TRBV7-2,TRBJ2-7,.,CASSLEGIGYEQYF,TGTGCCAGCAGCTTAGAAGGGATTGGGTACGAGCAGTACTTC
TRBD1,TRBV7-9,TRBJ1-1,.,CASSPGTGLGTEAFF,TGTGCCAGCAGCCCCGGGACAGGGTTAGGCACTGAAGCTTTCTTT
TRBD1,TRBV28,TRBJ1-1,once,CASSPPNRGTEAFF,TGTGCCAGCAGTCCCCCTAACAGGGGTACTGAAGCTTTCTTT
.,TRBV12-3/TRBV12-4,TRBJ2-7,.,CASSRDGYEQYF,TGTGCCAGCAGTCGGGACGGCTACGAGCAGTACTTC
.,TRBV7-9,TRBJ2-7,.,CASSLVGKGFNYEQYF,TGTGCCAGCAGCTTAGTTGGGAAGGGATTTAACTACGAGCAGTACTTC
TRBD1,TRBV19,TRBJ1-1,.,CASSTGVGTGVSGTEAFF,TGTGCCAGTAGTACTGGCGTTGGGACAGGGGTCAGTGGCACTGAAGCTTTCTTT
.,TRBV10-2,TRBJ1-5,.,CASSGPLGTEIDQPQHF,TGCGCCAGCAGTGGCCCACTCGGGACGGAAATTGATCAGCCCCAGCATTTT
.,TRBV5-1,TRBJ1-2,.,CASSPGQNYGYTF,TGCGCCAGCAGCCCCGGACAGAACTATGGCTACACCTTC
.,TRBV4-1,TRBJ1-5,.,CASSQGEGSQPQHF,TGCGCCAGCAGCCAAGGTGAGGGGAGTCAGCCCCAGCATTTT
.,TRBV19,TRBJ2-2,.,CASSMGGWVGTGELFF,TGTGCCAGTAGTATGGGAGGCTGGGTCGGCACCGGGGAGCTGTTTTTT
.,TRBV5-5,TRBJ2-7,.,CASSPIRGLEQYF,TGTGCCAGCAGCCCCATCCGGGGGCTCGAGCAGTACTTC
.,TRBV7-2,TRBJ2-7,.,CASSSQARRGHEQYF,TGTGCCAGCAGCTCGCAGGCCCGCAGGGGCCACGAGCAGTACTTC
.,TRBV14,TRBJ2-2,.,CASSRTNTGELFF,TGTGCCAGCAGCCGCACTAACACCGGGGAGCTGTTTTTT
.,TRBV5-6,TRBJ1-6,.,CASSFAHRGTVSPLHF,TGTGCCAGCAGCTTCGCCCACAGAGGGACGGTTTCACCCCTCCACTTT
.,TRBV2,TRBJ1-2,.,CASTYLQTYGYTF,TGTGCCAGCACGTATCTGCAAACTTATGGCTACACCTTC
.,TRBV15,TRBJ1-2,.,CATSRDQNYGYTF,TGTGCCACCAGCAGAGATCAGAATTATGGCTACACCTTC
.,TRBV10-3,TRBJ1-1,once,CAISFTGNTEAFF,TGTGCCATCAGTTTTACAGGGAACACTGAAGCTTTCTTT
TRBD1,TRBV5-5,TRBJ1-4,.,CASSSGQERRKLFF,TGTGCCAGCAGCTCCGGACAGGAGCGCCGAAAACTGTTTTTT
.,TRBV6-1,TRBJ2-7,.,CASSEGWGIEQYF,TGTGCCAGCAGTGAAGGGTGGGGGATCGAGCAGTACTTC
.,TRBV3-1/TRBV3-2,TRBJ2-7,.,CASSQSDEQYF,TGTGCCAGCAGCCAATCTGACGAGCAGTACTTC
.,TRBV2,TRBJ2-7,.,CASSEATYEQYF,TGTGCCAGCAGTGAGGCAACCTACGAGCAGTACTTC